This TCR beta chain is drawn from a study of T-cell reconstitution after alpha-beta-depleted transplantation in children. Study-level findings and limits: Some patients showed high day-60 TCRbeta diversity, which derived from surviving recipient T cells and thymic progenitors. Reported findings indicate that, about two months after transplant, alpha-beta T cells came from several hundred expanded clones, which were derived from non-depleted graft cells. Fresh T-cell production supplied most of the T-cell counts and diversity seen one year after transplant.

This clonotype appeared a few times. The antigen is not known. Unique molecular identifiers featured in how the TCRbeta library was prepared. In TCRdb, the PCR reads were re-called with MiXCR into one record per CDR3 protein. The sample holds fewer than 700,000 distinct CDR3 sequences, approximately 22% seen once. V lost 2 bases to trimming and J lost 2 bases, with 13 bases between them. CDR3 size: 14 residues. The germline V gene has CDR1 SQVTM and CDR2 ANQGSEA. V and J are TRBV29-1 and TRBJ2-7; tentatively, D is TRBD2 (5 bases). Specimen: PBMCs, mostly from graft donor cells, collected 360 days after TCRalphabeta/CD19-depleted stem cell transplant. The source of this sequence is a boy in the first two years of life who had a stem cell transplant for acute myeloid leukemia, so the T cells may come from the graft donor. The CDR3 nucleotides are TGCAGCGTTGAAATACGAGGAGCGGCCTACGAGCAGTACTTC. Translating gives CSVEIRGAAYEQYF.